The 24 T cell receptor beta chains given below trace back to one sample, sequenced in a study of cytomegalovirus exposure and HLA in healthy donors. Repertoires were generated with immunoSEQ multiplex PCR, while TCRdb's copy carries only in-frame clones and drops some. The table has about 73,000 clones, about 90% seen once. The sample consisted of PBMCs. The receptors come from a young woman in good health and CMV-seropositive.

The chain combines TRBV19 with TRBJ1-2, with TRBD1 as a possible D gene (6 bases). The germline V gene encodes CDR1 LNHDA and CDR2 SQIVND (reference sequence). This CDR3 contains 14 residues. V gave up 6 bases and J gave up 2 bases, with 13 bases separating them. CDR3: CASRTTGSNYGYTF. CDR3 bases: TGTGCCAGTAGGACCACAGGGTCAAACTATGGCTACACCTTC.

In its sample, this clone was seen a few times. The chain employs TRBV19 and TRBJ2-3; D unclear. The CDR3 is 13 amino acids. Germline CDR1 LNHDA, CDR2 SQIVND (reference sequence). V lost 10 bases, J lost 0 bases, and 11 bases lay in between. CDR3 nucleotide sequence: TGTGCCACTCGCCCAACTAGCACAGATACGCAGTATTTT. It yields the protein CATRPTSTDTQYF.

This rearrangement joins TRBV4-1 to TRBJ2-7; D remains unclear. CDR3 length: 16 amino acids. V lost 1 base, J lost 5 bases, and 18 bases lay in between. Germline CDR1 is MGHRA and CDR2 is YSYEKL. This CDR3 is CASSQALSRFGNEQYF. The DNA for the CDR3 is TGCGCCAGCAGCCAAGCCCTGTCTAGGTTTGGAAACGAGCAGTACTTC.

The CDR3 coding sequence is TGTGCCACCAGCAGAGATCCGACTAGGGCTGACAATGAGCAGTTCTTC. This encodes CATSRDPTRADNEQFF. V usage is TRBV15 and J usage is TRBJ2-1; possibly TRBD2 for D (6 bases). Germline V gene lookup returns CDR1 LNHNV and CDR2 YYDKDF (reference sequence). Trimming removed 0 bases at V and 5 bases at J, with 14 bases between. This CDR3 contains 16 residues.

The chain employs TRBV7-6 and TRBJ1-2; the D gene is possibly TRBD1 (5 bases). V lost 2 bases and J 6 bases, leaving 10 bases between the germline ends. This CDR3 is 13 amino acids long. Per the germline V gene, CDR1 is SGHVS and CDR2 is FNYEAQ. The CDR3 bases are TGTGCCAGCAGCTTACCAGGGTACGATGGCTACACCTTC. Encoded protein: CASSLPGYDGYTF.

The gene calls are TRBV19 and TRBJ2-7; 9 positions match TRBD2. V was pared by 3 bases and J by 5 bases, with 5 bases of the junction left unmatched. The germline CDR1 and CDR2 sequences are LNHDA and SQIVND (reference sequence). This CDR3 spans 14 amino acids. In DNA, the CDR3 is TGTGCCAGTAGTATTATTAGCGGGAGTAACGAGCAGTACTTC. Its protein is CASSIISGSNEQYF.

The CDR3 region is CASSQDIGTGAYEQYF. The CDR3, as DNA: TGTGCCAGCAGCCAAGATATAGGGACAGGGGCCTACGAGCAGTACTTC. The V call is TRBV4-2, the J call TRBJ2-5, with 10 bases aligning to TRBD1. The DNA end is more similar to TRBJ2-7, so the J call may be wrong. Germline CDR1 reads LGHNA; CDR2 reads YNFKEQ. The CDR3 extends over 16 amino acids.

The J gene is TRBJ2-7, the V gene TRBV19; TRBD1 matches at 7 bases. The CDR3 extends over 14 amino acids. The V gene's germline CDR1 is LNHDA and CDR2 SQIVND (reference sequence). V was pared by 3 bases and J by 2 bases, with 4 bases of the junction left unmatched. CDR3 protein: CASSIRDSAYEQYF. The CDR3 DNA is TGTGCCAGTAGTATCCGGGACAGCGCCTACGAGCAGTACTTC. The whole variable domain, remainder taken from reference TRBV19 and TRBJ2-7, is DGGITQSPKYLFRKEGQNVTLSCEQNLNHDAMYWYRQDPGQGLRLIYYSQIVNDFQKGDIAEGYSVSREKKESFPLTVTSAQKNPTAFYLCASSIRDSAYEQYFGPGTRLTVT.

V is TRBV4-3 and J is TRBJ1-3, with D unresolved. The CDR3 is made up of 15 amino acids. Germline V CDR1 and CDR2: LGHNA, YSLEER. V was shortened by 2 bases and J by 1 base, with 9 bases between the two germline ends. CDR3 DNA: TGCGCCAGCAGCCAATCCGGGAAATCTGGAAACACCATATATTTT. It specifies CASSQSGKSGNTIYF.

This sequence joins TRBV10-3 and TRBJ1-1; 7 nucleotides agree with TRBD1. The CDR3 has 17 amino acids. With 5 bases clipped from V and 5 bases from J, the junction kept 17 bases outside the gene matches. Germline V gives CDR1 ENHRY, CDR2 SYGVKD. The CDR3 protein is CAISKMTLRQGGTEAFF. Written as DNA, the CDR3 is TGTGCCATCAGTAAAATGACCTTGCGACAGGGCGGAACTGAAGCTTTCTTT.

V and J are TRBV5-6 and TRBJ1-1; D is uncertain. Trimming cost V 5 bases and J 1 base, with 9 bases left between them. This CDR3 comprises 13 residues. Germline CDR1 reads SGHDT; CDR2 reads YYEEEE. Here the CDR3 reads CASSGLPNTEAFF. CDR3 DNA sequence: TGTGCCAGCAGTGGACTCCCGAACACTGAAGCTTTCTTT.

V and J are TRBV6-5 and TRBJ1-5, with D uncertain. CDR1 is MNHEY, CDR2 SVGAGI, per germline. The V end lost 4 bases, the J end lost 9 bases, and 13 bases lay between the germline ends. The CDR3 extends over 13 amino acids. As DNA, the CDR3 is TGTGCCAGCAGTTTACTAGGGTTTGGGCCCCAGCATTTT. This encodes CASSLLGFGPQHF.

This chain uses TRBV19 with TRBJ2-1; D may be TRBD2 (5 bases). Trimming cost V 5 bases and J 1 base, with 24 bases left between them. CDR3 size: 19 residues. Germline assignment: CDR1 LNHDA and CDR2 SQIVND (reference sequence). For the CDR3, the DNA is TGTGCCAGTAGTCTCCGTTTCGGTGGGCTAGCTGAGTCCTACAATGAGCAGTTCTTC. Residues: CASSLRFGGLAESYNEQFF.

In this sample, this clone turned up a few times. V gene TRBV4-1 combines with J gene TRBJ2-1; TRBD2 is a possible D gene (5 bases). V dropped 4 bases and J dropped 0 bases, with 10 bases sitting between them. The CDR3 sequence is 15 residues long. Per the germline V gene, CDR1 is MGHRA and CDR2 is YSYEKL. The CDR3 here is CASSLLGSSYNEQFF. CDR3 DNA sequence: TGCGCCAGCAGCCTGCTGGGGAGCTCCTACAATGAGCAGTTCTTC.

The V gene is TRBV19, the J gene TRBJ2-6, with D possibly being TRBD2 (5 bases). V lost 0 bases and J lost 0, with 6 bases in between. Germline V gene sequence: CDR1 LNHDA, CDR2 SQIVND (reference sequence). This CDR3 region has 16 residues. The CDR3 DNA reads as TGTGCCAGTAGTATAGATCGGGGCTCTGGGGCCAACGTCCTGACTTTC. This encodes CASSIDRGSGANVLTF. Complete variable domain (other parts from reference TRBV19 and TRBJ2-6): DGGITQSPKYLFRKEGQNVTLSCEQNLNHDAMYWYRQDPGQGLRLIYYSQIVNDFQKGDIAEGYSVSREKKESFPLTVTSAQKNPTAFYLCASSIDRGSGANVLTFGAGSRLTVL.

The chain joins TRBV10-3 to TRBJ2-3, with TRBD1 identical over 12 bases. J was trimmed by 7 bases and V by 10 bases; bases with no gene match: 9. Per the germline V gene, CDR1 is ENHRY and CDR2 is SYGVKD. This CDR3 is 14 amino acids long. The CDR3 sequence: CASEGTGGMNTQYF. CDR3 DNA: TGTGCCAGCGAAGGGACAGGGGGCATGAATACGCAGTATTTT.

The chain combines TRBV5-4 with TRBJ1-1; 10 bases fit TRBD1. CDR1 is SGHNT and CDR2 is YYREEE in the germline V gene (reference sequence). With V trimmed by 3 bases and J by 2 bases, 10 bases remained unmatched. This CDR3 is built from 17 residues. The CDR3 loop is CASSSGVTGGVNTEAFF. The CDR3 coding sequence is TGTGCCAGCAGCTCGGGGGTGACAGGGGGCGTAAACACTGAAGCTTTCTTT. The full variable domain, in which reference TRBV5-4 and TRBJ1-1 provide the parts outside the CDR3, is ETGVTQSPTHLIKTRGQQVTLRCSSQSGHNTVSWYQQALGQGPQFIFQYYREEENGRGNFPPRFSGLQFPNYSSELNVNALELDDSALYLCASSSGVTGGVNTEAFFGQGTRLTVV.

V usage is TRBV14 and J usage is TRBJ2-1; D perhaps matches TRBD2 (6 bases). V was trimmed by 4 bases and J by 1 base, leaving 8 bases between them. The CDR3 runs 14 residues. CDR1 SGHDN and CDR2 FVKESK come from the germline V gene. CDR3 in amino acids: CASSPGLSYNEQFF. CDR3 nucleotides: TGTGCCAGCAGCCCGGGACTTTCCTACAATGAGCAGTTCTTC.

This clone came up once. The chain carries TRBV9 and TRBJ2-2, with 7 bases matching TRBD1. Germline lookup yields CDR1 SGDLS and CDR2 YYNGEE. This CDR3 has 17 residues. V was clipped by 3 bases and J by 2 bases; unmatched bases: 10. CDR3 loop: CASSDFSGQRNTGELFF. The CDR3 region has the DNA TGTGCCAGCAGCGATTTCTCGGGACAGCGAAACACCGGGGAGCTGTTTTTT.

The chain couples TRBV4-1 to TRBJ1-1; 7 nucleotides match TRBD1. Germline V gives CDR1 MGHRA, CDR2 YSYEKL. The CDR3 covers 16 residues. Trimming took 1 base from V and 5 from J; bases not matched to a gene: 10. CDR3 loop: CASSQGTGTVQTEAFF. CDR3 sequence (DNA): TGCGCCAGCAGCCAAGGTACCGGGACAGTTCAAACTGAAGCTTTCTTT.

The CDR3 nucleotides are TGTGCCAGTTCCACAGGGTTGAGCTCCTACGAGCAGTACTTC. Translating gives CASSTGLSSYEQYF. The J gene is TRBJ2-7, the V gene TRBV19; a possible D gene is TRBD1 (6 bases). This CDR3 region has 14 residues. Germline CDR1 LNHDA, CDR2 SQIVND (reference sequence). Trimming took 8 bases from V and 0 from J, leaving 14 bases between them.

The chain links TRBV28 to TRBJ1-5, with 9 bases aligning to TRBD1. Germline CDR1 is MDHEN and CDR2 is SYDVKM. This CDR3 has 16 residues. The trim removed 8 bases at V and 6 bases at J, leaving 14 bases unmatched. The CDR3 protein is CASPPPGQGRSQPQHF. DNA for the CDR3: TGTGCCAGCCCTCCCCCCGGACAGGGGAGAAGTCAGCCCCAGCATTTT.

This chain uses TRBV9 with TRBJ2-7; TRBD2 agrees at 9 bases. This CDR3 has 15 amino acids. The J segment lost 6 bases and the V segment lost 4 bases, leaving 11 bases of the junction unmatched. Germline CDR1 reads SGDLS; CDR2 reads YYNGEE. The CDR3 DNA sequence: TGTGCCAGCAGCCCGGGGGGTAGCGGGAGATTCGAGCAGTACTTC. This translates into CASSPGGSGRFEQYF.

This clone was observed a few times. J is TRBJ2-2 and V is TRBV2; 8 bases fit TRBD2. This CDR3 has 14 amino acids. The ends lost 7 bases at V and 7 bases at J; junction bases unmatched: 8. Germline V gene lookup returns CDR1 SNHLY and CDR2 FYNNEI. CDR3 coding DNA: TGTGCCAGCACTGTCGGGAGGGCCCACGGGGAGCTGTTTTTT. This sequence encodes CASTVGRAHGELFF.